What follows describes a single T cell receptor beta chain. Its matching antigen is unknown. These data belong to a study of blood T cells in healthy people across ages. Drawing of peripheral blood yielded ten milliliters from each donor. The study isolated at least 7 million PBMCs from each sample. The CDR3 runs 15 residues. The V and J ends lost 5 bases and 4 bases, in that order; junction bases with no gene match: 6. Germline-derived CDR1 and CDR2 are DFQATT and SNEGSKA (reference sequence). It was with a sample-barcoded 5' primer and a J-beta primer mix that a second PCR of roughly 7 to 12 cycles was run. MiXCR was run by TCRdb on the 5' RACE reads, yielding one entry per CDR3 protein. The sample has some 1.1 million distinct CDR3 sequences, about two fifths seen once; the top ten hold around 13%. General study findings and limits: Considered underestimates were the diversity estimates obtained from one million T cells. Getting older went along with TCR beta diversity per million T cells dropping roughly linearly.

The chain carries TRBV20-1 and TRBJ2-1; 12 nucleotides match TRBD2. The sequence derives from a man in his late teens or twenties in good health. Sequenced input: blood. The CDR3 loop reads CSARTSGDIYNEQFF. The CDR3 DNA reads as TGCAGTGCTCGGACTAGCGGGGACATATACAATGAGCAGTTCTTC.